This T cell receptor (beta chain) stems from a study of shared clonotypes between healthy human individuals. Whole-study findings and limits: Genetic and exposure-history diversity was limited by the few donors. Rarefaction analysis demonstrated incomplete sorted-subset sequencing notwithstanding large depth.

The V gene's germline CDR1 is MNHEY and CDR2 SMNVEV (reference sequence). V shed 5 bases and J 5 bases; nucleotides not matched to a gene: 11. The CDR3 consists of 15 residues. Comments on this clone: Its antigen is as yet unknown.

Donors were Caucasian adults residing in Nashville, Tennessee, USA. Every subset's genomic DNA went evenly onto several immunoSEQ plates. Repertoires were generated with immunoSEQ multiplex PCR, while TCRdb's copy carries only in-frame clones and drops some. The sample holds about 1 million clones, roughly 74% seen once. The clonotype was recovered from a man younger than 30 in good health. Some clones in this sample may be carry-over from other donors' samples. The V gene is TRBV27, the J gene TRBJ2-5, with TRBD2 matching over 7 bases. Sequenced sample: memory CD4+ T cells from PBMCs. Described subset: CD45RA-negative fraction. CDR3 loop: CASSGTISPRETQYF. In nucleotides, the CDR3 is TGTGCCAGCAGTGGGACTATCTCCCCTCGGGAGACCCAGTACTTC.